This T cell receptor beta chain was recorded in a study of T-cell memory formation after mild COVID-19. Whole-study context: Across donors, TCR clusters were largely donor specific.

This clonotype has more than one count but fewer than ten. The V gene lost 3 bases and the J gene lost 5 bases, with 17 bases spanning the gap. Germline CDR1 reads SGHRS; CDR2 reads YFSETQ. The CDR3 sequence is 15 residues long. TCRdb recomputed calls from the 5' RACE reads with MiXCR, one row per CDR3 protein. The sample lists approximately 170,000 distinct CDR3 sequences; over 10% were seen once. This chain joins TRBV5-1 and TRBJ2-5; D assignment may be TRBD1 or TRBD2 (5 bases each). The sequenced sample was PBMCs or a T cell subset sorted from them (not recorded which). This clonotype was sampled from a man aged 18 to 35 who had mild COVID-19 (a few samples of this study predate the infection). Cell type and time point are not known. CDR3 bases: TGCGCCAGCAGCTGGGGGACCCCGGCGGAGGAGACCCAGTACTTC. Its translation: CASSWGTPAEETQYF.